These 15 T cell receptor beta chains share one sample of origin, sequenced in a study of shared clonotypes between healthy human individuals. Some clones are missing from TCRdb's copy, which holds only in-frame ones; the method was immunoSEQ multiplex PCR. The table lists more than 400,000 clones, 81% of them singletons. Input material: PBMCs. These receptors all stem from a woman in her 40s in good health. Some clones in this sample may be carry-over from other donors' samples.

For this clone: A clone one base away is much larger, so this may be a read error. This CDR3 is missing its conserved last phenylalanine or tryptophan, likely due to a read error. The chain combines TRBV5-5 with TRBJ2-7; D unresolved. The CDR3 has 13 amino acids. Germline V gives CDR1 SGHKS, CDR2 YYEKEE (reference sequence). V lost 3 bases and J lost 7, with 14 bases in between. CDR3 region: CASSSAPGREQYL. The CDR3 nucleotides read TGTGCCAGCAGCTCGGCCCCCGGAAGGGAGCAGTACTTA.

The chain couples TRBV9 to TRBJ1-1; D is undetermined. The V and J ends lost 2 bases and 4 bases respectively, with 12 bases between them. The CDR3 is 14 residues long. Looked up from germline, CDR1 is SGDLS and CDR2 is YYNGEE. The CDR3 loop is CASSVSGQATEAFF. DNA for the CDR3: TGTGCCAGCAGCGTTTCCGGGCAGGCCACTGAAGCTTTCTTT.

In this sample, this clone turned up many times. Different DNA sequences within this sample yield the same CDR3. The chain links TRBV4-3 to TRBJ2-7, with TRBD2 matching over 10 bases. From germline, CDR1 is LGHNA and CDR2 YSLEER. The CDR3 has 15 residues. V lost 3 bases and J lost 3; bases outside the gene matches: 5. The CDR3 sequence is CASSQSTSGFYEQYF. In DNA, the CDR3 is TGCGCCAGCAGCCAGTCGACTAGCGGGTTCTACGAGCAGTACTTC.

For this clone: This likely reflects a read error, since a far larger clone is one base away. The same CDR3 also results from other DNA sequences found in this sample. The chain employs TRBV19 and TRBJ1-5; D unclear. The length of the CDR3 is 16 residues. Germline loops: CDR1 LNHDA, CDR2 SQIVND (reference sequence). As DNA, the CDR3 is TGTGCCAGCAGTATAGGGTTCGTGAAGGGCGATCAGCCCCAGCATTTT. This translates into CASSIGFVKGDQPQHF.

The chain combines TRBV10-2 with TRBJ2-2; TRBD1 might be the D (6 bases). Germline CDR1 is WSHSY and CDR2 is SAAADI. Trimming removed 3 bases from V and 3 bases from J, with 14 bases in between. This CDR3 region has 16 residues. CDR3 DNA: TGCGCCAGCAGTGATGTGACAGGAGGTGACACCGGGGAGCTGTTTTTT. Protein: CASSDVTGGDTGELFF.

CDR3 in DNA: TGTGCCAGCAGCGTAGCTACAATAGGAGTAGCGGGAGGTGAGCAGTTCTTC. Translated, it gives CASSVATIGVAGGEQFF. The V and J genes are TRBV9 and TRBJ2-1; TRBD2 agrees at 10 bases. This CDR3 comprises 17 residues. V lost 0 bases to trimming and J lost 9 bases; unmatched junction nucleotides: 12. Germline V gives CDR1 SGDLS, CDR2 YYNGEE.

The chain carries TRBV4-3 and TRBJ2-7; 10 nucleotides agree with TRBD1. The CDR3 has 17 residues. Germline CDR1 is LGHNA and CDR2 is YSLEER. Trimming cost V 2 bases and J 6 bases; bases outside gene matches: 13. The CDR3 loop is CASSQLVGAGTGVEQYF. CDR3 nucleotides: TGCGCCAGCAGCCAACTGGTGGGGGCCGGGACAGGGGTCGAGCAGTACTTC.

The chain has TRBV29-1 and TRBJ2-5; a possible D gene is TRBD2 (6 bases). Trimming took 4 bases from V and 5 from J, leaving 14 bases between them. CDR1 SQVTM and CDR2 ANQGSEA come from the germline V gene. The CDR3 contains 13 residues. CDR3 amino acids: CSVVGGRAETQYF. The CDR3 coding sequence is TGCAGCGTTGTTGGGGGGAGAGCGGAGACCCAGTACTTC.

Details on this clone: Given a far larger clone just one base away, this is likely a sequencing read error. The chain couples TRBV6-6 to TRBJ2-5, with a tentative D call TRBD2 (5 bases). Trimming left V 3 bases short and J 3 bases short, with 8 bases between. CDR3 length equals 13 residues. Germline values: CDR1 MNHNY, CDR2 SVGAGI (reference sequence). CDR3 residues: CASSYVGEETQYF. In DNA, the CDR3 is TGTGCCAGCAGTTATGTCGGGGAAGAGACCCAGTACTTC.

In the case of this clone: Other DNA sequences in this specimen translate into the identical CDR3. The chain has TRBV5-1 and TRBJ2-7, with TRBD1 as a possible D gene (6 bases). The germline V and J ends were trimmed by 0 bases and 1 base, with 11 bases remaining between them. The CDR3 is 15 amino acids. CDR1 is SGHRS and CDR2 is YFSETQ in the germline V gene. The CDR3 DNA reads TGCGCCAGCAGCTTGGGTACTGGGACATCCTACGAGCAGTACTTC. It specifies CASSLGTGTSYEQYF.

V and J are TRBV19 and TRBJ2-7; 7 bases agree with TRBD2. Germline loops: CDR1 LNHDA, CDR2 SQIVND (reference sequence). CDR3 length equals 14 residues. With V trimmed by 5 bases and J by 2 bases, 6 bases remained unmatched. DNA of the CDR3: TGTGCCAGTAGTCCTCCCGGGGGGACCTACGAGCAGTACTTC. As protein: CASSPPGGTYEQYF.

As concerns this clone: At the DNA level, this CDR3 is encoded by other sequences in the same sample as well. The rearrangement uses TRBV18 and TRBJ1-5; no definite D call. V was shortened by 3 bases and J by 3 bases, with 9 bases between the two germline ends. Looked up from germline, CDR1 is KGHSH and CDR2 is LQKENI. The CDR3 spans 14 residues. CDR3: CASSPLAVNQPQHF. DNA of the CDR3: TGTGCCAGCTCACCGCTGGCAGTCAATCAGCCCCAGCATTTT. Looking up the rest from reference TRBV18 and TRBJ1-5 gives the full variable domain: NAGVMQNPRHLVRRRGQEARLRCSPMKGHSHVYWYRQLPEEGLKFMVYLQKENIIDESGMPKERFSAEFPKEGPSILRIQQVVRGDSAAYFCASSPLAVNQPQHFGDGTRLSIL.

The gene calls are TRBV11-3 and TRBJ2-1, with 8 bases fitting TRBD2. Germline lookup yields CDR1 SGHNT and CDR2 YENEEA. The trim removed 5 bases at V and 3 bases at J, leaving 6 bases unmatched. The CDR3 spans 15 residues. The CDR3 protein is CASSLGTSFYNEQFF. The CDR3 coding sequence is TGTGCCAGCAGCCTAGGGACTAGTTTCTACAATGAGCAGTTCTTC.

The chain carries TRBV5-6 and TRBJ1-1; 12 nucleotides agree with TRBD1. The length of the CDR3 is 19 residues. CDR1 SGHDT and CDR2 YYEEEE come from the germline V gene. Trimming removed 6 bases from V and 4 bases from J; junction bases left unmatched: 19. The CDR3 reads CASTQLRTRDRGRSTEAFF. DNA for the CDR3: TGTGCCAGCACCCAACTGCGAACCCGGGACAGGGGGCGGAGCACTGAAGCTTTCTTT. The variable domain in full, with the rest retrieved from reference TRBV5-6 and TRBJ1-1, is DAGVTQSPTHLIKTRGQQVTLRCSPKSGHDTVSWYQQALGQGPQFIFQYYEEEERQRGNFPDRFSGHQFPNYSSELNVNALLLGDSALYLCASTQLRTRDRGRSTEAFFGQGTRLTVV.

The chain carries TRBV2 and TRBJ1-1; 7 bases are shared with TRBD1. Germline values: CDR1 SNHLY, CDR2 FYNNEI. V was pared by 6 bases and J by 1 base, with 11 bases of the junction left unmatched. The CDR3 totals 16 residues. The DNA for the CDR3 is TGTGCCAGCAGGAGACTTGGGACAGCGACGAACACTGAAGCTTTCTTT. Its translation is CASRRLGTATNTEAFF.